This T cell receptor (beta chain) was captured by sequencing in a study of PD-1 blockade in classical Hodgkin lymphoma. Study summary: Patients were given intravenous nivolumab, 3 mg/kg, every 2 weeks.

J gave up 3 bases and V 5 bases, and 13 bases lay outside the gene matches. There are 18 residues in the CDR3. Germline V gives CDR1 SGHTA, CDR2 FQGNSA. Notes on the study in general: Similar baseline diversity was found in complete responders and newly diagnosed patients.

The table came from immunoSEQ multiplex PCR; TCRdb's copy has only in-frame clones and leaves some out. The sample carries some 38,000 clones, 60% to 85% recorded once. With regard to this clone: Its antigen is currently unknown.

Relapses following autologous stem cell transplantation were seen in all patients, with brentuximab vedotin exposure varying. J is TRBJ2-7 and V is TRBV7-2; 13 bases match TRBD2. The sequence derives from a human donor with classical Hodgkin lymphoma. This sample comprised peripheral blood mononuclear cells (PBMCs), obtained at baseline. This CDR3 reads CASSAGTSGINSFYEQYF. The CDR3 DNA sequence: TGTGCCAGCAGCGCGGGGACTAGCGGGATTAATTCATTCTACGAGCAGTACTTC. The variable domain in full, completed from reference TRBV7-2 and TRBJ2-7, reads GAGVSQSPSNKVTEKGKDVELRCDPISGHTALYWYRQSLGQGLEFLIYFQGNSAPDKSGLPSDRFSAERTGGSVSTLTIQRTQQEDSAVYLCASSAGTSGINSFYEQYFGPGTRLTVT.